The clone carrying this T cell receptor beta chain was recorded at least ten times. The data stem from a study of T cells in Graves' hyperthyroidism and ophthalmopathy. The V gene's germline CDR1 is SNHLY and CDR2 FYNNEI. V was shortened by 0 bases and J by 1 base, with 20 bases between the two germline ends. The CDR3 has 19 amino acids. Researchers took RNA transcripts and amplified the TCR beta CDR3 regions from them. The TCR CDR3 was amplified in a first-round RT-PCR using the HTBI primer set. TCRdb re-derived calls from the multiplex PCR reads in MiXCR, one entry per CDR3 protein. Here the sample spans some 360,000 distinct CDR3 sequences, approximately 15% being singletons. Hyperthyroidism in the patients, aged 18 to 65, was newly diagnosed and under 2 months in duration. Not enrolled were patients with uncontrolled infection, other autoimmune disease, pregnancy or lactation.

The chain combines TRBV2 with TRBJ2-3, with TRBD1 as a possible D gene (6 bases). The receptor comes from a woman aged 55-70 years with Graves' hyperthyroidism. Sequencing was done on a sample of blood. DNA for the CDR3: TGTGCCAGCAGTGAAGCGCGGCAGGGGATTCGGTATGGCACAGATACGCAGTATTTT. Its protein is CASSEARQGIRYGTDTQYF.